This T cell receptor (beta chain) comes out of a study of glioma-infiltrating T cells. Using RNA template, CDR3s of TCR alpha and beta were amplified with iRepertoire arm-PCR. Tissue mRNA or PBMC total RNA, 100-400 ng, went into one-step reverse transcription and amplification. TCRdb used MiXCR to reprocess the multiplex PCR reads, holding one entry per CDR3 protein. The data contain about 140,000 distinct CDR3 sequences, around 42% of them seen just once; the ten biggest clones take up around 18%. Broader study findings: Non-neoplastic patients had below-expected tissue-blood divergence, while all gliomas exceeded expectation. Tissue and blood shared very few CDR3 sequences.

CDR3 length equals 16 residues. V lost 4 bases and J lost 0, with 10 bases in between. Germline CDR1 MNHEY, CDR2 SVGAGI. As for this clonotype: Its target is not known.

J is TRBJ2-6 and V is TRBV6-5; no definite D call. This receptor was taken from a human donor with low-grade glioma or glioblastoma, undergoing nonglioma brain surgery, or in good health (not recorded which). The sample taken for sequencing was glioma tissue, nonneoplastic brain tissue, or PBMCs (not recorded which). DNA of the CDR3: TGTGCCAGCAGTTCCCCGGGTCGCTCTGGGGCCAACGTCCTGACTTTC. As protein: CASSSPGRSGANVLTF.